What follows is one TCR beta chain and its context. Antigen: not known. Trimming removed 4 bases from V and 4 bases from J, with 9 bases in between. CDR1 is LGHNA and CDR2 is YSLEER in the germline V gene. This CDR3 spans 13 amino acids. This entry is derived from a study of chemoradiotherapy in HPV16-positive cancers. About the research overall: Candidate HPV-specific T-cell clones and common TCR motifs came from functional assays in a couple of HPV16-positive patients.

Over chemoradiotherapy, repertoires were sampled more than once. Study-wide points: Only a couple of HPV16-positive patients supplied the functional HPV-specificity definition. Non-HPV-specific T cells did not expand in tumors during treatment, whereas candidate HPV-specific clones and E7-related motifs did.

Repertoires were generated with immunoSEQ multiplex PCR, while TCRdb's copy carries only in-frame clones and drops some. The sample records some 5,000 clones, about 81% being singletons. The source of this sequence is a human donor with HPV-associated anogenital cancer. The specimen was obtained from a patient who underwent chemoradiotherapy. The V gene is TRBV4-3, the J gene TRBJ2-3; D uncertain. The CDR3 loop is CASSPGLPDTQYF. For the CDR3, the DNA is TGCGCCAGCAGCCCTGGTCTCCCAGATACGCAGTATTTT.